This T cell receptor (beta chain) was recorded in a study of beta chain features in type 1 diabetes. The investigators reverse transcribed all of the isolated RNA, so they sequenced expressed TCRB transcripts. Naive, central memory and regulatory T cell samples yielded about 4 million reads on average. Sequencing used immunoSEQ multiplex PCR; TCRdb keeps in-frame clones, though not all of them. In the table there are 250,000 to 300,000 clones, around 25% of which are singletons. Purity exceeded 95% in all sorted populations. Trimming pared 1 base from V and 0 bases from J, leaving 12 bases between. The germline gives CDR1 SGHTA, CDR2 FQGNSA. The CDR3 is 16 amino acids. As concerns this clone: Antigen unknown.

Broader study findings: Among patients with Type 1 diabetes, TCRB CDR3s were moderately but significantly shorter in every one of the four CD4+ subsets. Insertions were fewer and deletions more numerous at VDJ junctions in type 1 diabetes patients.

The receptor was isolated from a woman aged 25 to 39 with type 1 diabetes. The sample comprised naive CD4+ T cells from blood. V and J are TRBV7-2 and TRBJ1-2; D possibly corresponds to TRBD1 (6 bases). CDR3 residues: CASSLVARGPNYGYTF. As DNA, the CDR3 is TGTGCCAGCAGCTTAGTCGCCAGGGGCCCTAACTATGGCTACACCTTC.